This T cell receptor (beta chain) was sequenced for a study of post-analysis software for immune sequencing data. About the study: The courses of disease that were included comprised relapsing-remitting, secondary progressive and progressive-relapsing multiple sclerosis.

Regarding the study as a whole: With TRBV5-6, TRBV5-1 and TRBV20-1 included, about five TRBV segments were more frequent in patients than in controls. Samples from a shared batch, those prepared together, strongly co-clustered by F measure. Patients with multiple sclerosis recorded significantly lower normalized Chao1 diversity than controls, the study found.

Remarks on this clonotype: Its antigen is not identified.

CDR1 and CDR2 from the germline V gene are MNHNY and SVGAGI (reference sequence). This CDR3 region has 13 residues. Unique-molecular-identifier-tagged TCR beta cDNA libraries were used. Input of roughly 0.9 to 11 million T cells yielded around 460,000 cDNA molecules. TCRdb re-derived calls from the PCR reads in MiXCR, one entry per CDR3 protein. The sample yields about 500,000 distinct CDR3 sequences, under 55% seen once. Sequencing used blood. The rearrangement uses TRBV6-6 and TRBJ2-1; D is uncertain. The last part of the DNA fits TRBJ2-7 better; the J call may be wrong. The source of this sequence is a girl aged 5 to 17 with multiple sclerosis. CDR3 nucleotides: TGTGCCAGCACCCTACCCGGCGCCAGGGAGCAGTACTTC. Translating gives CASTLPGAREQYF.